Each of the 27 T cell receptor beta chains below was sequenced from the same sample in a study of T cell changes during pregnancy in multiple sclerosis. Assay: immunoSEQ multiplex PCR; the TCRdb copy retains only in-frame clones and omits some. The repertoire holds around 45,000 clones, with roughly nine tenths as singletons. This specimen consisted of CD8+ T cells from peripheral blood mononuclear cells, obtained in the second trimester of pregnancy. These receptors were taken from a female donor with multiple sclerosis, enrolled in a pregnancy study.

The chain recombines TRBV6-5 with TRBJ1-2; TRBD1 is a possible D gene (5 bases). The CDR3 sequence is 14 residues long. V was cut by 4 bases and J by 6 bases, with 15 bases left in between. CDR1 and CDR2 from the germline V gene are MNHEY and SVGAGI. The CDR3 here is CASSLTWGADGYTF. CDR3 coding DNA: TGTGCCAGCAGTTTAACGTGGGGCGCGGATGGCTACACCTTC.

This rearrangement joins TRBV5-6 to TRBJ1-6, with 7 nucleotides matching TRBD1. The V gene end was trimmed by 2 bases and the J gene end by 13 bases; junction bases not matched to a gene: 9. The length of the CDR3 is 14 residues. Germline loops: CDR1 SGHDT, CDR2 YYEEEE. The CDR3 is CASSLGTAFHPLHF. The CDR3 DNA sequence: TGTGCCAGCAGCTTAGGGACAGCATTCCACCCCCTCCACTTT.

CDR3 DNA: TGTGCCAGCAGCTTAGCCGGTGAGGGCACTGAAGCTTTCTTT. Translated, it gives CASSLAGEGTEAFF. The chain links TRBV13 to TRBJ1-1; unclear D gene. V was pared by 1 base and J by 4 bases, with 10 bases between. CDR1 and CDR2 (germline): PRHDT, FYEKMQ (reference sequence). The CDR3 contains 14 residues.

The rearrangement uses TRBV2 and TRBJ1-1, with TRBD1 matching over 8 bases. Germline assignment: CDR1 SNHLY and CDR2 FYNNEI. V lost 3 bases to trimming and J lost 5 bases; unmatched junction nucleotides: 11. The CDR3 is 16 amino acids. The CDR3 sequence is CASSDTDRVKDTEAFF. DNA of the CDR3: TGTGCCAGCAGTGACACGGACAGGGTTAAGGATACTGAAGCTTTCTTT.

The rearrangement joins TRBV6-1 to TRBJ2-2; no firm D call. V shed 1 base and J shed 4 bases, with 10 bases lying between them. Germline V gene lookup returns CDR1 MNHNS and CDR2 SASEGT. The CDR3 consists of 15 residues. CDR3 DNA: TGTGCCAGCAGTGAAGTCTCCAGGCTCACCGGGGAGCTGTTTTTT. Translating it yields CASSEVSRLTGELFF.

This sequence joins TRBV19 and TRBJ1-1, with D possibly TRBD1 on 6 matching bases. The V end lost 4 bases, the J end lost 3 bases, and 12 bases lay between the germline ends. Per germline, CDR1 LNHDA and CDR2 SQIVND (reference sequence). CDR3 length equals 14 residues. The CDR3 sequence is CASSNREGDTEAFF. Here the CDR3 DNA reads TGTGCCAGTAGTAACAGGGAGGGCGACACTGAAGCTTTCTTT.

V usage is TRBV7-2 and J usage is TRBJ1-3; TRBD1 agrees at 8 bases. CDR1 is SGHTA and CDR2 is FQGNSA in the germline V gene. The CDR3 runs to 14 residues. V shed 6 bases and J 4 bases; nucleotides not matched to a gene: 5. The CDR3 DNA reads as TGTGCCAGCAGTCACCGGGACAGGGGAAACACCATATATTTT. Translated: CASSHRDRGNTIYF.

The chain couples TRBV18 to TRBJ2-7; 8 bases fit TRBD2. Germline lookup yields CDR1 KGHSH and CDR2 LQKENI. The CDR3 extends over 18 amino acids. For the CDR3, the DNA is TGTGCTTCTACAACCGCGGGGGGCAGCGAGGGGTACTCCTACGAGCAGTACTTC. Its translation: CASTTAGGSEGYSYEQYF.

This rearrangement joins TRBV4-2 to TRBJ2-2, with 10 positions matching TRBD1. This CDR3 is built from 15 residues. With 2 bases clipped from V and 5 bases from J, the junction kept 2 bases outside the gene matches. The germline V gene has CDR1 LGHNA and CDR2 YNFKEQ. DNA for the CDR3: TGTGCCAGCAGCCAACCGGGACAGGGGACCGGGGAGCTGTTTTTT. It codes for CASSQPGQGTGELFF.

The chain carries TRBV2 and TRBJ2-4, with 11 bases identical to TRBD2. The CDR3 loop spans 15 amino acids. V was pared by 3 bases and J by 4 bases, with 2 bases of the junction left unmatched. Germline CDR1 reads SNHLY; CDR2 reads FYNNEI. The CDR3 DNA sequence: TGTGCCAGCAGTGACCCTAGCGGGGGGAAAAACATTCAGTACTTC. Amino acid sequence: CASSDPSGGKNIQYF. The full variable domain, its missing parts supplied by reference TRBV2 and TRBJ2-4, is EPEVTQTPSHQVTQMGQEVILRCVPISNHLYFYWYRQILGQKVEFLVSFYNNEISEKSEIFDDQFSVERPDGSNFTLKIRSTKLEDSAMYFCASSDPSGGKNIQYFGAGTRLSVL.

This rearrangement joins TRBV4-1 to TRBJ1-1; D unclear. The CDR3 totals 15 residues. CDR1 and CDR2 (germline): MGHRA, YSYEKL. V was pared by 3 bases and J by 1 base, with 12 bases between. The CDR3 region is CASSQIWSENTEAFF. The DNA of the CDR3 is TGCGCCAGCAGCCAGATCTGGTCAGAGAACACTGAAGCTTTCTTT.

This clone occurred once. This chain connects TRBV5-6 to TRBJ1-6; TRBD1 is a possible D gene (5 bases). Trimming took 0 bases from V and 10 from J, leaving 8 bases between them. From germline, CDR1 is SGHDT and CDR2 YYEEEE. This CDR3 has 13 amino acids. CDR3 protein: CASSLGQPSPLHF. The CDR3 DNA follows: TGTGCCAGCAGCTTGGGACAGCCCTCACCCCTCCACTTT.

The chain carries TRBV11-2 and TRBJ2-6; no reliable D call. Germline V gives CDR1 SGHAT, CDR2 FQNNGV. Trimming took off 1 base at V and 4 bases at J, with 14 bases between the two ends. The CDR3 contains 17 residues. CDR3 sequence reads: CASSLVQPIVGANVLTF. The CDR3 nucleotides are TGTGCCAGCAGCTTAGTCCAACCGATAGTCGGGGCCAACGTCCTGACTTTC.

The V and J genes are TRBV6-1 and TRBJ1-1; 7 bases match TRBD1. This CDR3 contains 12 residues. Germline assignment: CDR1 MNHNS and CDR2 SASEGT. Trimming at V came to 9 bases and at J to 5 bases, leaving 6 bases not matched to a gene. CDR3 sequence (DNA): TGTGCCAGTCGACAGGGAAGAACTGAAGCTTTCTTT. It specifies CASRQGRTEAFF.

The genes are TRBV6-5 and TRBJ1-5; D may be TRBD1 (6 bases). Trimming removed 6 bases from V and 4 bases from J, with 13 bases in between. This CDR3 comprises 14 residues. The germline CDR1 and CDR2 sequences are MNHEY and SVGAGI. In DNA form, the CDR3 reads TGTGCCAGCAGCCGGACAGCCCCGAATCAGCCCCAGCATTTT. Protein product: CASSRTAPNQPQHF.

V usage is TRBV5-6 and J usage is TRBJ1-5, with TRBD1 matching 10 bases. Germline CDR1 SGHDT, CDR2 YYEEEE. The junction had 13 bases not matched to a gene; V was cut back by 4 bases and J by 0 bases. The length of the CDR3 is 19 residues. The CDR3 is CASSHGAGQGSHSNQPQHF. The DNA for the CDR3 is TGTGCCAGCAGCCATGGGGCGGGACAGGGGAGTCATAGCAATCAGCCCCAGCATTTT.

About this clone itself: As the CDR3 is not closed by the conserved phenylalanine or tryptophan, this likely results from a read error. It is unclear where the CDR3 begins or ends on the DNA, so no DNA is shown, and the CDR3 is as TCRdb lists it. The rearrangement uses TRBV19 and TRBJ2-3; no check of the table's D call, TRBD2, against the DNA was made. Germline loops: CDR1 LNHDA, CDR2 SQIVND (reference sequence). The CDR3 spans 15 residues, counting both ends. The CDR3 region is CASSPGLDGHTQYFG.

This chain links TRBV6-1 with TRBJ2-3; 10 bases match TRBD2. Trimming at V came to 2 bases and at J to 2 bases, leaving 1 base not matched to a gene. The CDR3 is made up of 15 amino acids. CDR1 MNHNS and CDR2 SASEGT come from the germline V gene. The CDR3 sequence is CASSELAGATDTQYF. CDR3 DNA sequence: TGTGCCAGCAGTGAACTAGCGGGAGCCACAGATACGCAGTATTTT.

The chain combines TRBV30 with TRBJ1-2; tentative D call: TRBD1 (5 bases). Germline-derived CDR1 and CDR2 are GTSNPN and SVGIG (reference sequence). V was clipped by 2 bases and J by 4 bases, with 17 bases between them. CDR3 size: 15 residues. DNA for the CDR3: TGTGCCTGGAGTCACAGACAGCGACATCGCTATGGCTACACCTTC. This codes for CAWSHRQRHRYGYTF.

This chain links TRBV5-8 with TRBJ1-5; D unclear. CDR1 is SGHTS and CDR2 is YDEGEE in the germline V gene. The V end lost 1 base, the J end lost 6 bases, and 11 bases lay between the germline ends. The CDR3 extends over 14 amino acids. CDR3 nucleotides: TGTGCCAGCAGCTTGTTGATGGTGAGTCAGCCCCAGCATTTT. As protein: CASSLLMVSQPQHF.

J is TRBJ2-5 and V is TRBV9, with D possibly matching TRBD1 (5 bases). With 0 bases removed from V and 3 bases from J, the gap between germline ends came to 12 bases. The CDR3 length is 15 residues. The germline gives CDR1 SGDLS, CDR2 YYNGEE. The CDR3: CASSVDGEGEETQYF. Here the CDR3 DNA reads TGTGCCAGCAGCGTAGATGGCGAAGGGGAAGAGACCCAGTACTTC.

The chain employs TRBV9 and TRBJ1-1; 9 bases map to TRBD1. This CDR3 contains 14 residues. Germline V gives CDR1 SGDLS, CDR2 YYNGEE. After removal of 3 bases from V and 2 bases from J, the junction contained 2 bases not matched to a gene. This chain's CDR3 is CASSGTGANTEAFF. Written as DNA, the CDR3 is TGTGCCAGCAGCGGGACAGGGGCAAACACTGAAGCTTTCTTT.

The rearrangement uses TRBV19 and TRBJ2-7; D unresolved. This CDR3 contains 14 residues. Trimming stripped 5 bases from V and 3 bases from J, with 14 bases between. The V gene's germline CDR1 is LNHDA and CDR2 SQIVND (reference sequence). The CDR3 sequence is CASSRSSSFYEQYF. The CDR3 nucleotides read TGTGCCAGTAGTCGTAGTAGTAGTTTCTACGAGCAGTACTTC.

CDR3 amino acids: CASSPTTGNTEAFF. The CDR3 region has the DNA TGTGCCAGCAGTCCCACGACAGGGAACACTGAAGCTTTCTTT. The chain employs TRBV27 and TRBJ1-1, with D possibly matching TRBD1 (6 bases). V gave up 5 bases and J gave up 1 base, with 11 bases separating them. Germline lookup yields CDR1 MNHEY and CDR2 SMNVEV (reference sequence). The CDR3 contains 14 residues.

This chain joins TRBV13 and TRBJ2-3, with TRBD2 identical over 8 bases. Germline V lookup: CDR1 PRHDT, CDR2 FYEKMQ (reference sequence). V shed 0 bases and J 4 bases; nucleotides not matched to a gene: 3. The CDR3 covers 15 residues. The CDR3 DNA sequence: TGTGCCAGCAGCTTAGGTCGGGGGGGTCCAGATACGCAGTATTTT. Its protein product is CASSLGRGGPDTQYF.

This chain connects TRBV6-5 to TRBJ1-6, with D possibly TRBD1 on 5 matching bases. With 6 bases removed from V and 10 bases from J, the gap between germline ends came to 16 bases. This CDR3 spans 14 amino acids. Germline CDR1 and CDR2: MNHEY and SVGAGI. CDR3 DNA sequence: TGTGCCAGCAGACCCACGGGGGGGGTATCACCCCTCCACTTT. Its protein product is CASRPTGGVSPLHF.

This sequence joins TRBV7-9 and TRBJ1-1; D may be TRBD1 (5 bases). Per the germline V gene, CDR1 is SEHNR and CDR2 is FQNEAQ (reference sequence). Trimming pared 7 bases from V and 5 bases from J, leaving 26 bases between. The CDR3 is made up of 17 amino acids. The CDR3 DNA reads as TGTGCCAGCATCTTTCCCGAACCGGCAGGGCGTCGGACTGAAGCTTTCTTT. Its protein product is CASIFPEPAGRRTEAFF.